Sequencing of this T cell receptor beta chain was carried out in a study of Ad26.COV2.S vaccination and SARS-CoV-2 variants. Study as a whole: Once or twice, 56 days apart, Ad26.COV2.S was delivered intramuscularly.

Treatment meaning: around 19 received Ad26.COV2.S at low or high dose, single or two shots; several received placebo; per-sample allocation not given. Collection of the samples took place on day 63 after the first injection of vaccine or placebo. Donation came from an adult in Boston who was aged 18-55 years. Immunization relied on an Ad26 vector, which expressed Wuhan-strain SARS-CoV-2 spike. The protocol was immunoSEQ multiplex PCR, while the TCRdb copy is restricted to in-frame clones and leaves out a portion. The sample includes 300,000 to 400,000 clones, approximately 80% of them seen just once. Germline lookup yields CDR1 GTSNPN and CDR2 SVGIG (reference sequence). The ends lost 5 bases at V and 1 base at J; junction bases unmatched: 6. The CDR3 covers 16 residues.

The sample here was peripheral blood, taken in a trial of Ad26.COV2.S vaccine versus placebo. V usage is TRBV30 and J usage is TRBJ1-6, with TRBD1 matching over 9 bases. This receptor was identified in a person aged 18-65 years who received the Ad26.COV2.S COVID-19 vaccine or a placebo. This CDR3 reads CAWGTGGKSYNSPLHF. The CDR3, as DNA: TGTGCCTGGGGCACAGGGGGCAAGTCCTATAATTCACCCCTCCACTTT.